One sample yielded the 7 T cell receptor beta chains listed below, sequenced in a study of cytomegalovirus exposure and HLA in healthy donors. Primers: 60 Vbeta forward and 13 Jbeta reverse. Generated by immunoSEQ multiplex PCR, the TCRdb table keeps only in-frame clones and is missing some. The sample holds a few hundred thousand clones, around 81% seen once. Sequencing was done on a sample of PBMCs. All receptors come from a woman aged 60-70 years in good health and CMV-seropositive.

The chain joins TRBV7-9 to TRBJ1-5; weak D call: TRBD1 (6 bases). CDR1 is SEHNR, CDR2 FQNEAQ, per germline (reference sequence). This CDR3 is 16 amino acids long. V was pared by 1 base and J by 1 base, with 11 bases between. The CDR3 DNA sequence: TGTGCCAGCAGCTTAGAAGTAGGGGGAAGCAATCAGCCCCAGCATTTT. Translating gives CASSLEVGGSNQPQHF.

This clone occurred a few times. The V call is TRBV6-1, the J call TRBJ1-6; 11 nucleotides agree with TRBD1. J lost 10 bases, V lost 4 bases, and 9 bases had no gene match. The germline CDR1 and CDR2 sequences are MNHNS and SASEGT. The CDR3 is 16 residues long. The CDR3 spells CASSASRDRGKSPLHF. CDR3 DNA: TGTGCCAGCAGTGCCTCCCGGGACAGGGGGAAATCACCCCTCCACTTT.

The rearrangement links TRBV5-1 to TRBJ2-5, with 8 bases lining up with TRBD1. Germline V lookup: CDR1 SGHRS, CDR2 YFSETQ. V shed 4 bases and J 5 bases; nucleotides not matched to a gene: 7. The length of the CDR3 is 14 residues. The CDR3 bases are TGCGCCAGCAGCGTCAGGGGGCAAGGGGAGACCCAGTACTTC. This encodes CASSVRGQGETQYF.

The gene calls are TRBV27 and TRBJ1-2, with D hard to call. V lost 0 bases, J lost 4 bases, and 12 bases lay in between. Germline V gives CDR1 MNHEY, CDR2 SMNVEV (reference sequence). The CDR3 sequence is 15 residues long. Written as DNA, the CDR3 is TGTGCCAGCAGTTTATCTCCACGTAGCCTCTATGGCTACACCTTC. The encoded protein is CASSLSPRSLYGYTF.

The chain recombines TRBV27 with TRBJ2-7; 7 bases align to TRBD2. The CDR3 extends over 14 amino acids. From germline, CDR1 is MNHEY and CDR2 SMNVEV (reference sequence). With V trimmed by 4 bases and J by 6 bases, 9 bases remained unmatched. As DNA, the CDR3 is TGTGCCAGCAGTTCCATGCGGGAGAAGGCCGAGCAGTACTTC. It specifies CASSSMREKAEQYF.

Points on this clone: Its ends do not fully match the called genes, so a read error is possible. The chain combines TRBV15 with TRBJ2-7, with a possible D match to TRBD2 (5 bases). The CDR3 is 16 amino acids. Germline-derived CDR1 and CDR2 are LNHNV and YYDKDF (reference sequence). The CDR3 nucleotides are TGTGCCACCAGCAGGGATACTAGACCTTTGGCCTACGGGCAGTACTTC. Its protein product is CATSRDTRPLAYGQYF.

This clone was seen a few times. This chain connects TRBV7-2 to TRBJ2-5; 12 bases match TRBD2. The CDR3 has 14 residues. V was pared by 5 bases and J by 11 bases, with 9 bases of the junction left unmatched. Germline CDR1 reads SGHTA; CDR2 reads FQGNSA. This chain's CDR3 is CASSGLAGRKEQYF. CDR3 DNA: TGTGCCAGCAGCGGACTAGCGGGAAGGAAAGAGCAGTACTTC.